The 9 T cell receptor beta chains in this list originate from one sample, sequenced in a study of monozygotic twins with inflammatory bowel disease. TCRdb reanalyzed the 5' RACE reads and collapses them to one entry per CDR3 protein, without DNA. Recorded for this sample: 150,000 or so distinct CDR3 sequences. The sample comprised blood. The origin of the receptors is a human donor with ulcerative colitis or Crohn's disease, or a healthy co-twin of an affected twin (not recorded which).

V and J are TRBV5-1 and TRBJ2-7; absent DNA, TCRdb's TRBD2 call cannot be checked. Per germline, CDR1 SGHRS and CDR2 YFSETQ. CDR3 size: 16 residues. CDR3 amino acids: CASSLAVTSGSYEQYF.

The V gene is TRBV7-8, the J gene TRBJ1-2; no DNA is available, so the TRBD1 call from TCRdb remains unchecked. Germline V gene lookup returns CDR1 SGHVS and CDR2 FQNEAQ. This CDR3 comprises 17 residues. CDR3 sequence reads: CASSSNRNRGAPSDYTF.

V usage is TRBV29-1 and J usage is TRBJ2-1; TCRdb selects TRBD1, and the lack of DNA leaves this call unchecked. CDR1 and CDR2 from the germline V gene are SQVTM and ANQGSEA. CDR3 size: 13 residues. CDR3 in amino acids: CSVEPGSGNEQFF.

The V and J genes are TRBV6-1 and TRBJ2-3; TCRdb indicates TRBD1, and absent DNA this call remains unverified. Germline CDR1 MNHNS, CDR2 SASEGT. This CDR3 comprises 15 residues. CDR3: CASIGQAYSTDTQYF.

The CDR3 loop is CASSVGGASGYTF. This rearrangement joins TRBV9 to TRBJ1-2; the TCRdb call, TRBD1, lacks DNA for checking. CDR1 is SGDLS and CDR2 is YYNGEE in the germline V gene. The CDR3 is 13 amino acids.

The chain links TRBV12-3 or TRBV12-4 to TRBJ2-1. The CDR3 runs 13 residues. The chain's CDR3 is CASSLGLPNEQFF.

The rearrangement links TRBV5-5 to TRBJ1-2. The CDR3 totals 11 residues. Germline values: CDR1 SGHKS, CDR2 YYEKEE (reference sequence). The CDR3: CASSIDYGYTF.

The CDR3 reads CSAFLLKETQYF. The V and J genes are TRBV20-1 and TRBJ2-5. This CDR3 is built from 12 residues. Germline CDR1 DFQATT, CDR2 SNEGSKA (reference sequence).

The chain employs TRBV5-4 and TRBJ2-1; TCRdb gives TRBD2 as the D gene, but with no DNA this cannot be confirmed. Germline V gene sequence: CDR1 SGHNT, CDR2 YYREEE (reference sequence). CDR3 length: 15 residues. CDR3 sequence: CASSLTSGTYNEQFF.